This T cell receptor beta chain comes out of a study of regulatory dendritic cells for organ transplantation. In the case of this clone: Its antigen is as yet unknown.

CDR1 is SEHNR and CDR2 is FQNEAQ in the germline V gene (reference sequence). The CDR3 has 16 residues. J was trimmed by 10 bases and V by 1 base; bases with no gene match: 11. CFSE-labeled sorted T cells met regulatory or mature dendritic cells for four to five days. Study-level points and caveats: Alloreactive memory CD8+ T cell pools varied considerably between individuals.

Sequencing was performed with immunoSEQ multiplex PCR; in TCRdb, only in-frame clones are kept and a portion is missing. The table has 9,500 to 15,000 clones, approximately 56% seen once. The sequenced sample consisted of naive CD8+ T cells from blood cultured with dendritic cells. Regarding subset: CD45RA+ naive T cells. J is TRBJ2-1 and V is TRBV7-9; 9 nucleotides agree with TRBD2. The sequence came from a human donor in good health. This chain's CDR3 is CASSLVIQRGVGEQFF. The CDR3 nucleotides read TGTGCCAGCAGCTTAGTCATCCAGCGGGGGGTCGGGGAGCAGTTCTTC.